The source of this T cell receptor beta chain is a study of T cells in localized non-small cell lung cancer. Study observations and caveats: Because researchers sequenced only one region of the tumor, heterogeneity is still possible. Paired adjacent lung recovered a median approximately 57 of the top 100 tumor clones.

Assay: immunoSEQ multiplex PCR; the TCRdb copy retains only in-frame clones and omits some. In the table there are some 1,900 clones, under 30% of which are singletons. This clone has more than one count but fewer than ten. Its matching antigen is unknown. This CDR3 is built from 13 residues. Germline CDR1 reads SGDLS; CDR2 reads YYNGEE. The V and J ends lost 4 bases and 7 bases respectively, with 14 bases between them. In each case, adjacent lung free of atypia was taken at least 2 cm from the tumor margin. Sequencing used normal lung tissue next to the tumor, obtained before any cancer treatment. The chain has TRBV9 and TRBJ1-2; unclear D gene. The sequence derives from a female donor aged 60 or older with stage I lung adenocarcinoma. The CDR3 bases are TGTGCCAGCAGCTCTCACGGCTCTGGTGGCTACACCTTC. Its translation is CASSSHGSGGYTF.